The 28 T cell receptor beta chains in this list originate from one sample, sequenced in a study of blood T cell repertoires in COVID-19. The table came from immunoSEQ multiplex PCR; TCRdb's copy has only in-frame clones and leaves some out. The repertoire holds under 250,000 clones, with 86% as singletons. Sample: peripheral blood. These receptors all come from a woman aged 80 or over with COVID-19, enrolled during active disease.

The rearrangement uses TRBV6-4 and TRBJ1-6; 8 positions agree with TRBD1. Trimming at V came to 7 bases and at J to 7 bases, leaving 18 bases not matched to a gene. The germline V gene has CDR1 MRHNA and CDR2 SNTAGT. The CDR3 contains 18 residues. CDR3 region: CASTQQGGEGVGNSPLHF. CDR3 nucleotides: TGTGCCAGCACCCAACAGGGGGGTGAGGGAGTAGGAAATTCACCCCTCCACTTT.

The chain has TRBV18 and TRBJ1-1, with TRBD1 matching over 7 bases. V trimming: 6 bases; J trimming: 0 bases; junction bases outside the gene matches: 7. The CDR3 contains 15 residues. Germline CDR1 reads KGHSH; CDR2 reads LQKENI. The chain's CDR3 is CASSFEGQMNTEAFF. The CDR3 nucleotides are TGTGCCAGCTCCTTCGAGGGACAGATGAACACTGAAGCTTTCTTT. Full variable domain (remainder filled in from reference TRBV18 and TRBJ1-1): NAGVMQNPRHLVRRRGQEARLRCSPMKGHSHVYWYRQLPEEGLKFMVYLQKENIIDESGMPKERFSAEFPKEGPSILRIQQVVRGDSAAYFCASSFEGQMNTEAFFGQGTRLTVV.

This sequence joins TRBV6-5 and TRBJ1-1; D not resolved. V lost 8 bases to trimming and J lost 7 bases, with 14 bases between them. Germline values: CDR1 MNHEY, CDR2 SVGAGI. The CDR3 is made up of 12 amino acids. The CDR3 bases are TGTGCCAGCGCAGCCTACACAGTTGAAGCTTTCTTT. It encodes CASAAYTVEAFF.

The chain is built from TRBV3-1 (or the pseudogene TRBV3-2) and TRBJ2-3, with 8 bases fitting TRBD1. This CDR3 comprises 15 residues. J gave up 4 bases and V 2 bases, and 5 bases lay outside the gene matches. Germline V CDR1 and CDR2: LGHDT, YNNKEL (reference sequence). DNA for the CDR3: TGTGCCAGCAGCCAAACCCCGACAGGGGCAGATACGCAGTATTTT. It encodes CASSQTPTGADTQYF.

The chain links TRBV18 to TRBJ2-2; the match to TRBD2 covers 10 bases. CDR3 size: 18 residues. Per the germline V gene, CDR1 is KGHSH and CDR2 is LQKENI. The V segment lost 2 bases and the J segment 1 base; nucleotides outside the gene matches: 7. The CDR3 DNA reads TGTGCCAGCTCACCAACGAGCGGGGGGGCCATGAACACCGGGGAGCTGTTTTTT. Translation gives CASSPTSGGAMNTGELFF.

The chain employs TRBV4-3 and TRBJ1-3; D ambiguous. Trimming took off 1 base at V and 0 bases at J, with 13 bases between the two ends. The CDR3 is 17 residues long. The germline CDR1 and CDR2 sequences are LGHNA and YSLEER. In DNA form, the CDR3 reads TGCGCCAGCAGCCAAGCTTGGTCGAGGAGCTCTGGAAACACCATATATTTT. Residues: CASSQAWSRSSGNTIYF.

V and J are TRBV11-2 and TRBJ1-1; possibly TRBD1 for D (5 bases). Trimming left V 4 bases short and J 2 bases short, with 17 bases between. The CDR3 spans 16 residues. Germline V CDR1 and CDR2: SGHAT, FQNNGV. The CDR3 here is CASSSRGGTANTEAFF. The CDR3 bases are TGTGCCAGCAGCTCCCGCGGCGGGACGGCTAACACTGAAGCTTTCTTT.

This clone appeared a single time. CDR3 sequence: CASSPLSIVYGELFF. The CDR3 nucleotides are TGTGCCAGCTCACCACTTAGTATAGTCTACGGGGAGCTGTTTTTT. The chain combines TRBV18 with TRBJ2-2; D is unclear. Trimming took off 1 base at V and 7 bases at J, with 13 bases between the two ends. The CDR3 contains 15 residues. Germline V gene lookup returns CDR1 KGHSH and CDR2 LQKENI.

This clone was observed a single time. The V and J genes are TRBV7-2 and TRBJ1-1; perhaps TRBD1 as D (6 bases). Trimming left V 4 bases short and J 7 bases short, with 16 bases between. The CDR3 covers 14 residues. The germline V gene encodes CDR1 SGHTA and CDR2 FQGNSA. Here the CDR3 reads CASSSGQSRLEAFF. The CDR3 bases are TGTGCCAGCAGCTCAGGACAGTCAAGGCTTGAAGCTTTCTTT.

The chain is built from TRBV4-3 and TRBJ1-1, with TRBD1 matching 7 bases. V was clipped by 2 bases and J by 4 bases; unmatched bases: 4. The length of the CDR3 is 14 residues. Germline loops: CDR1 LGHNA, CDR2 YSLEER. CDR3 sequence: CASSQNRGGTEAFF. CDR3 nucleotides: TGCGCCAGCAGCCAAAACAGGGGTGGCACTGAAGCTTTCTTT.

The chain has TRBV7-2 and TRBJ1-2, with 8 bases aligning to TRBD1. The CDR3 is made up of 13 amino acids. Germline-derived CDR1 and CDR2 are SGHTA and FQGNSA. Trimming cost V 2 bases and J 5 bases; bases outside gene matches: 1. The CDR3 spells CASSLNRGYGYTF. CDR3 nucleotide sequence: TGTGCCAGCAGCTTAAACAGGGGGTATGGCTACACCTTC. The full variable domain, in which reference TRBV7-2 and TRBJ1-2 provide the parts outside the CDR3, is GAGVSQSPSNKVTEKGKDVELRCDPISGHTALYWYRQSLGQGLEFLIYFQGNSAPDKSGLPSDRFSAERTGGSVSTLTIQRTQQEDSAVYLCASSLNRGYGYTFGSGTRLTVV.

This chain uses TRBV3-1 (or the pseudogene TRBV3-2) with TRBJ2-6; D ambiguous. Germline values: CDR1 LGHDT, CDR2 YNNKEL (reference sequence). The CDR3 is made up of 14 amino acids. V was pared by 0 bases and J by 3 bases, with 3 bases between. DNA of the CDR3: TGTGCCAGCAGCCAAGACTATGGGGCCAACGTCCTGACTTTC. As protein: CASSQDYGANVLTF.

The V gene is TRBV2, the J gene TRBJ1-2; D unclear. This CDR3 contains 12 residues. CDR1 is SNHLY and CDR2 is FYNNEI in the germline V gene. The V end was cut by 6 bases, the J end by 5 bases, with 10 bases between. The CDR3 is CASSPSTYGYTF. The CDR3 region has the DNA TGTGCCAGCAGCCCCTCCACTTATGGCTACACCTTC.

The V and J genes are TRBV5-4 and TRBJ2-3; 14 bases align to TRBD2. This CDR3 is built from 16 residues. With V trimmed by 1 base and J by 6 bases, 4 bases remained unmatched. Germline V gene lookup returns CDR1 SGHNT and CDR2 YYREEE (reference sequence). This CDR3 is CASSLRLAGGPDTQYF. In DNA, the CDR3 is TGTGCCAGCAGCTTGCGACTAGCGGGGGGGCCTGATACGCAGTATTTT.

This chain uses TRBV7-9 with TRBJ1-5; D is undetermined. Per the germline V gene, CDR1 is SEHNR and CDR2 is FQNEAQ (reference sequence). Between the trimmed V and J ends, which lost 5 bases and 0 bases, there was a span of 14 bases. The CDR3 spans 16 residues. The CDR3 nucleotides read TGTGCCAGCAGCCTCGCAACACGATATAGCAATCAGCCCCAGCATTTT. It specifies CASSLATRYSNQPQHF.

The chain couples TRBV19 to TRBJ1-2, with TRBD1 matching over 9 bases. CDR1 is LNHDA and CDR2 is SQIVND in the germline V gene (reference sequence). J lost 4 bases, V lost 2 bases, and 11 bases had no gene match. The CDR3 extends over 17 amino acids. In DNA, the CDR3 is TGTGCCAGTAGTATAACTGGGACAGGGTCGGGAATCTATGGCTACACCTTC. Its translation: CASSITGTGSGIYGYTF. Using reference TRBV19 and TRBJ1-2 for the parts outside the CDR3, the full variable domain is DGGITQSPKYLFRKEGQNVTLSCEQNLNHDAMYWYRQDPGQGLRLIYYSQIVNDFQKGDIAEGYSVSREKKESFPLTVTSAQKNPTAFYLCASSITGTGSGIYGYTFGSGTRLTVV.

The CDR3 coding sequence is TGTGCCTGGAGTGCGGACAGGACTTCTGGAAACACCATATATTTT. Translation: CAWSADRTSGNTIYF. V gene TRBV30 combines with J gene TRBJ1-3; 7 nucleotides line up with TRBD1. Germline V gene sequence: CDR1 GTSNPN, CDR2 SVGIG (reference sequence). J lost 1 base, V lost 1 base, and 4 bases had no gene match. This CDR3 is 15 amino acids long.

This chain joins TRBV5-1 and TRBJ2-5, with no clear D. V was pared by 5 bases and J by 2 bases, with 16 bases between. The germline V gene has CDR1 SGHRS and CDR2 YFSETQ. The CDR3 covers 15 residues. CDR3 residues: CASRISADIQETQYF. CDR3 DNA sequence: TGCGCCAGCAGGATTTCGGCGGATATACAAGAGACCCAGTACTTC.

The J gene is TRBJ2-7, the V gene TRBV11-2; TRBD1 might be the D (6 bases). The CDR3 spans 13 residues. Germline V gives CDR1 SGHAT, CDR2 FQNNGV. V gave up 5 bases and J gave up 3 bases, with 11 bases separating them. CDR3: CASSPRDNYEQYV. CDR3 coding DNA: TGTGCCAGCAGCCCCCGGGACAACTACGAGCAGTACGTC.

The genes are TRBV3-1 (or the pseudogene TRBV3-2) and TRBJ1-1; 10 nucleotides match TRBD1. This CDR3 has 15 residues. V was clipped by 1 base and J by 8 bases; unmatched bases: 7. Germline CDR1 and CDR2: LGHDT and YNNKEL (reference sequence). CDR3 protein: CASSQGDRGDREAFF. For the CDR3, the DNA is TGTGCCAGCAGCCAAGGGGACAGGGGCGATCGAGAAGCTTTCTTT.

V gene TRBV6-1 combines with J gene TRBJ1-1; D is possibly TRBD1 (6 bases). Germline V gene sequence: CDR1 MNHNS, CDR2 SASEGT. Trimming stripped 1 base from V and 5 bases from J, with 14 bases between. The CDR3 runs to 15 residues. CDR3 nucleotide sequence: TGTGCCAGCAGTGAAGGGCAGGGGATAGAAACTGAAGCTTTCTTT. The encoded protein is CASSEGQGIETEAFF.

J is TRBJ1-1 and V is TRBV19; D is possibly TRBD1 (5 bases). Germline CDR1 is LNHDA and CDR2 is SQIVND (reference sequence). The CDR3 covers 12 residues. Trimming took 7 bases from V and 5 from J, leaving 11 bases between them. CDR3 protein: CASTDRGTEAFF. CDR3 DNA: TGTGCCAGTACCGATAGGGGAACTGAAGCTTTCTTT.

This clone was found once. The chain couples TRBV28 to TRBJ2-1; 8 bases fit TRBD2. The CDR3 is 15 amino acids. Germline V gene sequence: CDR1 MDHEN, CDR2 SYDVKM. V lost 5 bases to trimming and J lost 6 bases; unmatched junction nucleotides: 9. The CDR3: CASSHRGGYGNEQFF. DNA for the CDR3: TGTGCCAGCAGTCACCGGGGGGGCTATGGCAATGAGCAGTTCTTC.

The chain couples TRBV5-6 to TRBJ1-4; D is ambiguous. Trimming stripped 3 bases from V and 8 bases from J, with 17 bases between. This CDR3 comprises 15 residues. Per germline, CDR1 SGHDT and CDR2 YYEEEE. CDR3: CASSSREPRVEKLFF. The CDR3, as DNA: TGTGCCAGCAGCTCGCGGGAGCCCCGGGTGGAAAAACTGTTTTTT.

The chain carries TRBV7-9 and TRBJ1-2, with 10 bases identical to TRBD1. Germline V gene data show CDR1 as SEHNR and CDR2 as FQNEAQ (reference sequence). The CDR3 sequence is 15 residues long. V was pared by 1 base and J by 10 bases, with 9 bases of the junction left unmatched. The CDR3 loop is CASSLVGTGATDYTF. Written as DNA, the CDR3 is TGTGCCAGCAGCTTAGTGGGGACAGGGGCTACGGACTACACCTTC.

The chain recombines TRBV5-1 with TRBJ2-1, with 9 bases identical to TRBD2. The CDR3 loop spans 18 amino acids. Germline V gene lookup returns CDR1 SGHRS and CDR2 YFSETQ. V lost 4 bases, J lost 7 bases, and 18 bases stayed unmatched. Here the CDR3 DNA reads TGCGCCAGCAGCGCCGGGGCTGTTGGTACGGCGGGGGGGAATGAGCAGTTCTTC. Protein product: CASSAGAVGTAGGNEQFF.

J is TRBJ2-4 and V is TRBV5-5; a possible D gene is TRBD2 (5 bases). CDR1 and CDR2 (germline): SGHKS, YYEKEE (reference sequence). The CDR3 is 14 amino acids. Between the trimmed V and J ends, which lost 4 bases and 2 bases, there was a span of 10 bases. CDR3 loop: CASSQRGPKNIQYF. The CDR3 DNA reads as TGTGCCAGCAGCCAGAGAGGGCCCAAAAACATTCAGTACTTC. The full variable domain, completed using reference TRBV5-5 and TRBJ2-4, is DAGVTQSPTHLIKTRGQQVTLRCSPISGHKSVSWYQQVLGQGPQFIFQYYEKEERGRGNFPDRFSARQFPNYSSELNVNALLLGDSALYLCASSQRGPKNIQYFGAGTRLSVL.

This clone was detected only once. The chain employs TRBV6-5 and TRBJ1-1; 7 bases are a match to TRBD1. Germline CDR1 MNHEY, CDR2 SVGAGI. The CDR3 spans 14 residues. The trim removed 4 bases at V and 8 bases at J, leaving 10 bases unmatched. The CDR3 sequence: CASSSTSGTEEAFF. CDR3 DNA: TGTGCCAGCAGTTCAACGTCCGGGACAGAAGAAGCTTTCTTT.